The clone carrying this T cell receptor (beta chain) was seen repeatedly, ten times or more. The target antigen is unknown. 5'RACE template switching generated TCR cDNA, adding a universal primer site and UMIs. TCRdb processed the 5' RACE reads anew with MiXCR; each CDR3 protein has one entry. Among 200,000 to 300,000 distinct CDR3 sequences listed, approximately 12% were seen once. This specimen belongs to a study of T cells after yellow fever vaccination. Study in general: Each low-cell-number fraction was prepared by means of SMART-Seq v4 Ultra Low Input.

Study-wide results and limits: A large majority of primary-vaccination clones showed up again after the booster (approximately 95% CD4, roughly 91% CD8).

The sample in question was CD4+ T cells sorted from PBMCs, obtained 45 days after the yellow fever booster vaccination. This TCR was recovered from a young man who received the YFV17D yellow fever vaccine.

The CDR3 DNA reads as TGTGCCATCCGCGGGGTAGCGGCTAGCACAGATACGCAGTATTTT. This sequence encodes CAIRGVAASTDTQYF. The chain is built from TRBV10-3 and TRBJ2-3; possible D gene TRBD2, 6 bases. The germline CDR1 and CDR2 sequences are ENHRY and SYGVKD. The V end lost 8 bases, the J end lost 0 bases, and 15 bases lay between the germline ends. CDR3 length: 15 residues.